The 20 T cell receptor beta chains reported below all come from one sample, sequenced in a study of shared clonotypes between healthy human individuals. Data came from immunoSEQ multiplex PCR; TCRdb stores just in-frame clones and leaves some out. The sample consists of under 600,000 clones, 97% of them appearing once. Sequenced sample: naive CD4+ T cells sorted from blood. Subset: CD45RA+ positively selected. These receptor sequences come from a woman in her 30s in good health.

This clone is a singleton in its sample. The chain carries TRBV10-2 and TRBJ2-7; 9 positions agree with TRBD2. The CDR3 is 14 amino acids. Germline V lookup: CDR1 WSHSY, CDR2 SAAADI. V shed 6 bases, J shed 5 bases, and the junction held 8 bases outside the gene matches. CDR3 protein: CASRDAGGGNEQYF. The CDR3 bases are TGCGCCAGCAGAGACGCGGGGGGGGGCAACGAGCAGTACTTC.

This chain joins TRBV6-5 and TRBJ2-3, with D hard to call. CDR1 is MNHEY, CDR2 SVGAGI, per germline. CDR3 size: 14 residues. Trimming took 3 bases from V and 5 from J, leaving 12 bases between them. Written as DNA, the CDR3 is TGTGCCAGCAGTTATAGTGGAACAAGAGATACGCAGTATTTT. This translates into CASSYSGTRDTQYF.

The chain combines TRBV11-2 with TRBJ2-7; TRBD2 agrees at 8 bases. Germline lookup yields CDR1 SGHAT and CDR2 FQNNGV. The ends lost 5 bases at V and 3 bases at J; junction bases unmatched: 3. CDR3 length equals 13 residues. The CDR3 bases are TGTGCCAGCAGCGATCGGGGGGGCTACGAGCAGTACTTC. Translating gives CASSDRGGYEQYF. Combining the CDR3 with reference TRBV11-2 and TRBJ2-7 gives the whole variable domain EAGVAQSPRYKIIEKRQSVAFWCNPISGHATLYWYQQILGQGPKLLIQFQNNGVVDDSQLPKDRFSAERLKGVDSTLKIQPAKLEDSAVYLCASSDRGGYEQYFGPGTRLTVT.

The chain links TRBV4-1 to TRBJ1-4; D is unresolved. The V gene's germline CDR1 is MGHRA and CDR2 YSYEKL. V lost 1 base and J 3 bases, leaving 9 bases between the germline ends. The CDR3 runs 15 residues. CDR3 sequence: CASSQGARANEKLFF. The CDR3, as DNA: TGCGCCAGCAGCCAAGGGGCCCGAGCTAATGAAAAACTGTTTTTT.

The DNA of the CDR3 is TGTGCCAGCCTAGGACCGTTGAACACTGAAGCTTTCTTT. Protein product: CASLGPLNTEAFF. The rearrangement joins TRBV19 to TRBJ1-1; D uncertain. The length of the CDR3 is 13 residues. Germline V CDR1 and CDR2: LNHDA, SQIVND (reference sequence). Trimming left V 9 bases short and J 0 bases short, with 11 bases between.

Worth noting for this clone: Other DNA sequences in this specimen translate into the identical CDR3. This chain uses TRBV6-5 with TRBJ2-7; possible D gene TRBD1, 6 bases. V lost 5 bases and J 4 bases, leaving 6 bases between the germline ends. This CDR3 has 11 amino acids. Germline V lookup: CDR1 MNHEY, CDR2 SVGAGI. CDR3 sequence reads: CASSRGYEQYF. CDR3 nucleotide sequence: TGTGCCAGCAGTAGGGGGTACGAGCAGTACTTC.

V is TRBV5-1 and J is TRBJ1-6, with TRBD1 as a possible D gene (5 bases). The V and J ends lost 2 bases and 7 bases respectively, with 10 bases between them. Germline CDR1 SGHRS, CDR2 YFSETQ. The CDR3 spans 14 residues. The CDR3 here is CASSFGTDNSPLHF. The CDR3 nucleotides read TGCGCCAGCAGCTTTGGGACGGACAATTCACCCCTCCACTTT.

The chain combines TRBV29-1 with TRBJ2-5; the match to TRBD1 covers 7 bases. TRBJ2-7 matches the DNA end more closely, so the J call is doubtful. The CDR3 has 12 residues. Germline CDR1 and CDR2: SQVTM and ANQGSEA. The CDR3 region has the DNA TGCAGCACCCGGACAGGACCCTACGAGCAGTACTTC. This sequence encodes CSTRTGPYEQYF.

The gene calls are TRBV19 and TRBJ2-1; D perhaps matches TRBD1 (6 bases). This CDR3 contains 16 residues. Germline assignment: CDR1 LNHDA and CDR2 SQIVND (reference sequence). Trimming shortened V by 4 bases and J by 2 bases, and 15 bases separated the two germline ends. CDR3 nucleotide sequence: TGTGCCAGTAGTAGATCCGGGACATACACCTACAATGAGCAGTTCTTC. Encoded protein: CASSRSGTYTYNEQFF.

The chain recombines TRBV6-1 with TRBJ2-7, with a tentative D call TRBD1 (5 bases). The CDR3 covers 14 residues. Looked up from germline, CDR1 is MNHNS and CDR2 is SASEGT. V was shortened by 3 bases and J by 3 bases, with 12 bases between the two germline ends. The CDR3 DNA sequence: TGTGCCAGCAGTGACCCTCGACAGCTCTACGAGCAGTACTTC. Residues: CASSDPRQLYEQYF.

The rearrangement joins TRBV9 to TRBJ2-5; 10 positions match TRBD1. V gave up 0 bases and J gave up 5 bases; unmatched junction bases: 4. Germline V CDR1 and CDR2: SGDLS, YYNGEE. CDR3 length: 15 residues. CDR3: CASSVADRGRETQYF. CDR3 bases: TGTGCCAGCAGCGTAGCTGACAGGGGGCGGGAGACCCAGTACTTC.

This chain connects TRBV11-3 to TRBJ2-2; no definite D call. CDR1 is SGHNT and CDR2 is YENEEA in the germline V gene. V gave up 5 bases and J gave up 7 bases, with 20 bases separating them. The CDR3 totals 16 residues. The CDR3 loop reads CASSAGGVGQNGELFF. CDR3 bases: TGTGCCAGCAGCGCTGGTGGGGTCGGGCAAAACGGGGAGCTGTTTTTT.

The CDR3 sequence: CASSQGLAGIDEQYF. The CDR3 coding sequence is TGCGCCAGCAGCCAGGGACTAGCGGGAATTGACGAGCAGTACTTC. This chain uses TRBV5-1 with TRBJ2-7, with 13 bases aligning to TRBD2. Germline values: CDR1 SGHRS, CDR2 YFSETQ. J was trimmed by 5 bases and V by 4 bases; bases with no gene match: 6. The CDR3 has 15 amino acids.

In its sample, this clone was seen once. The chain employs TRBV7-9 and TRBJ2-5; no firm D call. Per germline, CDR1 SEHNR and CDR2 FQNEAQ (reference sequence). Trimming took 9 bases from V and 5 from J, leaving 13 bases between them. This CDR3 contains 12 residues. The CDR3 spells CASQKGRETQYF. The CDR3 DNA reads TGTGCCAGTCAAAAGGGTCGTGAGACCCAGTACTTC.

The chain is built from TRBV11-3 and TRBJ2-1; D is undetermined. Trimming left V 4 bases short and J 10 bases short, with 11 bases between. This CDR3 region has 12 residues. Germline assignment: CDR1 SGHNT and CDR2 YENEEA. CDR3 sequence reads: CASSSKGFEQFF. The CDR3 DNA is TGTGCCAGCAGCTCCAAGGGATTCGAGCAGTTCTTC.

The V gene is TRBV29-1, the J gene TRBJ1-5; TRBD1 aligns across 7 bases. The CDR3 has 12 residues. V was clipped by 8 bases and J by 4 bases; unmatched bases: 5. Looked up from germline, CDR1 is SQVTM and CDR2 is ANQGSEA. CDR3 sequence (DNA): TGCAGCACGCGGACAGGAAATCAGCCCCAGCATTTT. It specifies CSTRTGNQPQHF.

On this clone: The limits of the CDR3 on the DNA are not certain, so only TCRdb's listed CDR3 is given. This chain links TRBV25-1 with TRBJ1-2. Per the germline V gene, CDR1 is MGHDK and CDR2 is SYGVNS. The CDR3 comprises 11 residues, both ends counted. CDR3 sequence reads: CASSVFWSYTF.

The CDR3 sequence: CASSLDGFRGTSGDNEQFF. In DNA form, the CDR3 reads TGTGCCAGCAGCTTAGACGGATTTAGAGGGACTAGTGGCGACAATGAGCAGTTCTTC. The chain is built from TRBV13 and TRBJ2-1, with 8 bases that match TRBD2. The ends lost 1 base at V and 5 bases at J; junction bases unmatched: 16. Germline values: CDR1 PRHDT, CDR2 FYEKMQ (reference sequence). CDR3 size: 19 residues.

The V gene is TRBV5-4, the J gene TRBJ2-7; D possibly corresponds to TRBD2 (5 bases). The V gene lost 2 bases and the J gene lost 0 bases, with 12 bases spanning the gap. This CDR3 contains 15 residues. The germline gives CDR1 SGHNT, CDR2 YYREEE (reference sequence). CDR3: CASSLPGKSSYEQYF. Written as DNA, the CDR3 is TGTGCCAGCAGCTTACCGGGGAAAAGCTCCTACGAGCAGTACTTC.

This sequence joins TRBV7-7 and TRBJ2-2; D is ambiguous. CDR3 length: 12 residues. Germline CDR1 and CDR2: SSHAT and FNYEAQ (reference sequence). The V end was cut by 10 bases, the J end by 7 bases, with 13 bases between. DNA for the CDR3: TGTGCCACCCCGATCGACGACGGGGAGCTGTTTTTT. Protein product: CATPIDDGELFF.